This T cell receptor (beta chain) stems from a study of CD8 T cells in ankylosing spondylitis. The germline CDR1 and CDR2 sequences are DFQATT and SNEGSKA (reference sequence). V dropped 1 base and J dropped 3 bases, with 16 bases sitting between them. This CDR3 has 15 amino acids. Libraries for TCR beta were made by quantitative 5'-RACE with molecular barcodes. TCRdb re-called the 5' RACE reads through MiXCR, storing one row per CDR3 protein. Among approximately 300,000 distinct CDR3 sequences listed, about a fifth were seen once. V is TRBV20-1 and J is TRBJ2-7, with D possibly being TRBD2 (6 bases). The sequence derives from a female donor with ankylosing spondylitis or in good health (not recorded which). Sequencing used blood, either unsorted or a sorted T cell fraction (not recorded which). The CDR3 protein is CSARAPGRRDYEQYF. The DNA for the CDR3 is TGCAGTGCTAGAGCGCCGGGACGGCGGGACTACGAGCAGTACTTC.